These 28 T cell receptor beta chains came from one sample sequenced in a study of T cell repertoires in cytomegalovirus infection. TCRdb reanalysed the reads using MiXCR and keeps one entry per CDR3 protein. The repertoire holds roughly 230,000 distinct CDR3 sequences, over 15% seen once, with roughly 45% in the top ten. The sequencing input was CD8+ T cells from PBMCs. These receptors all stem from a human donor in good health (CMV status not recorded). Some clones in this sample may be carry-over from other donors' samples.

This clonotype was detected many times. The chain combines TRBV7-6 with TRBJ2-5; 9 nucleotides agree with TRBD2. Per germline, CDR1 SGHVS and CDR2 FNYEAQ. The CDR3 covers 17 residues. Trimming at V came to 2 bases and at J to 3 bases, leaving 10 bases not matched to a gene. For the CDR3, the DNA is TGTGCCAGCAGCTTATACGGCGGGGGGGCCTCGAAAGAGACCCAGTACTTC. It codes for CASSLYGGGASKETQYF.

This clonotype came up many times. This chain links TRBV5-6 with TRBJ2-4; unclear D gene. The CDR3 length is 16 residues. CDR1 and CDR2 (germline): SGHDT, YYEEEE. V lost 2 bases to trimming and J lost 0 bases, with 12 bases between them. CDR3 region: CASSFGSQLAKNIQYF. CDR3 DNA sequence: TGTGCCAGCAGCTTTGGGTCGCAGCTAGCCAAAAACATTCAGTACTTC.

This clonotype was counted many times. This chain links TRBV12-3 or TRBV12-4 with TRBJ1-2; 9 nucleotides match TRBD1. V trimming: 1 base; J trimming: 5 bases; junction bases outside the gene matches: 2. The CDR3 sequence is 14 residues long. DNA of the CDR3: TGTGCCAGCAGTTTAGGGACAGGGGAATATGGCTACACCTTC. Translated: CASSLGTGEYGYTF.

The chain couples TRBV24-1 to TRBJ2-7; D ambiguous. The CDR3 sequence is 13 residues long. In germline, CDR1 is KGHDR, CDR2 SFDVKD. Trimming took off 2 bases at V and 3 bases at J, with 7 bases between the two ends. This CDR3 is CATSDSDGYEQYF. The CDR3, as DNA: TGTGCCACCAGTGATTCGGACGGCTACGAGCAGTACTTC.

The rearrangement links TRBV7-9 to TRBJ1-2; D gene uncertain. V lost 3 bases and J lost 5, with 10 bases in between. The germline CDR1 and CDR2 sequences are SEHNR and FQNEAQ (reference sequence). CDR3 length: 13 residues. This CDR3 reads CASSFLTVYGYTF. The CDR3 nucleotides read TGTGCCAGCAGCTTTTTGACCGTTTATGGCTACACCTTC.

This clonotype was found a few times. This chain joins TRBV28 and TRBJ2-1; TRBD1 matches 8 bases. This CDR3 has 16 residues. Germline assignment: CDR1 MDHEN and CDR2 SYDVKM. V shed 8 bases and J 7 bases; nucleotides not matched to a gene: 16. CDR3 region: CASGLKVGTGPNEQFF. CDR3 sequence (DNA): TGTGCCAGCGGTCTTAAGGTTGGGACAGGCCCTAATGAGCAGTTCTTC.

This clonotype was observed once. The chain combines TRBV7-9 with TRBJ1-2; TRBD1 matches at 11 bases. CDR1 SEHNR and CDR2 FQNEAQ come from the germline V gene (reference sequence). This CDR3 contains 16 residues. The trim removed 5 bases at V and 2 bases at J, leaving 7 bases unmatched. In DNA form, the CDR3 reads TGTGCCAGCAGCCCGGACAGGGGGCTAGGAAACTATGGCTACACCTTC. The encoded protein is CASSPDRGLGNYGYTF.

This clonotype turned up a few times. The rearrangement joins TRBV7-8 to TRBJ2-2; D is possibly TRBD1 or TRBD2 (5 bases each). V was trimmed by 5 bases and J by 7 bases, leaving 17 bases between them. The CDR3 contains 15 residues. CDR1 and CDR2 (germline): SGHVS, FQNEAQ. CDR3 loop: CASSNTRGLNGELFF. The CDR3 DNA sequence: TGTGCCAGCAGCAATACGAGGGGTTTAAACGGGGAGCTGTTTTTT.

CDR3 DNA sequence: TGTGCCAGCAGTTCAGTGGGGACAGGGTTTGGCTATGGCTACACCTTC. Its protein is CASSSVGTGFGYGYTF. The J gene is TRBJ1-2, the V gene TRBV5-3, with TRBD1 matching over 9 bases. TRBV5-3 carries the ORF label, with uncertain function. With V trimmed by 8 bases and J by 4 bases, 15 bases remained unmatched. This CDR3 spans 16 amino acids.

Comment on this clonotype: A much larger clonotype is one base distant, so this may be a read error. The chain has TRBV7-6 and TRBJ2-7; maybe TRBD1 (7 bases). The germline gives CDR1 SGHVS, CDR2 FNYEAQ. This CDR3 is 15 amino acids long. V lost 4 bases and J lost 3, with 16 bases in between. CDR3 sequence reads: CASSSGAGQVYEQYF. For the CDR3, the DNA is TGTGCCAGCAGCTCGGGGGCCGGACAGGTCTACGAGCAGTACTTC.

V is TRBV4-1 and J is TRBJ1-5; 8 bases align to TRBD1. This CDR3 comprises 16 residues. With 1 base clipped from V and 3 bases from J, the junction kept 5 bases outside the gene matches. The germline CDR1 and CDR2 sequences are MGHRA and YSYEKL. The CDR3, as DNA: TGCGCCAGCAGCCAAGCCGGGACAGGCATCAATCAGCCCCAGCATTTT. Protein sequence: CASSQAGTGINQPQHF.

In the case of this clonotype: One end of the junction varies from germline; a read error may be responsible. V usage is TRBV6-5 and J usage is TRBJ1-2, with 9 positions matching TRBD1. The CDR3 runs 14 residues. The germline gives CDR1 MNHEY, CDR2 SVGAGI. CDR3 region: CAISYGTGSDGYTF. The CDR3 region has the DNA TGTGCCATCAGTTACGGGACAGGGTCGGACGGCTACACCTTC.

The rearrangement uses TRBV3-1 and TRBJ2-2; a weak D match, TRBD1 (6 bases). The V gene's germline CDR1 is LGHDT and CDR2 YNNKEL (reference sequence). V lost 3 bases and J 4 bases, leaving 12 bases between the germline ends. The CDR3 has 15 residues. Here the CDR3 DNA reads TGTGCCAGCAGCCAGGCCTACAGGGTCACCGGGGAGCTGTTTTTT. Its protein product is CASSQAYRVTGELFF.

This clonotype was counted at least ten times. The chain uses TRBV7-9 and TRBJ2-3; 7 positions match TRBD2. Germline V gene lookup returns CDR1 SEHNR and CDR2 FQNEAQ (reference sequence). The CDR3 length is 18 residues. V was pared by 5 bases and J by 2 bases, with 16 bases of the junction left unmatched. The CDR3 is CASSGERLGRDYTDTQYF. The CDR3 DNA is TGTGCCAGCAGCGGAGAGAGGTTGGGGAGGGACTACACAGATACGCAGTATTTT.

This clonotype was observed once. The gene calls are TRBV27 and TRBJ1-6; no definite D call. The V end was cut by 4 bases, the J end by 6 bases, with 4 bases between. The CDR3 covers 12 residues. The germline CDR1 and CDR2 sequences are MNHEY and SMNVEV (reference sequence). The CDR3 DNA is TGTGCCAGCAGTTCATCTAATTCACCCCTCCACTTT. The encoded protein is CASSSSNSPLHF.

This clonotype was counted only a few times. The chain is built from TRBV28 and TRBJ2-4; the match to TRBD1 covers 7 bases. V gave up 2 bases and J gave up 5 bases; unmatched junction bases: 6. CDR3 size: 15 residues. Germline CDR1 reads MDHEN; CDR2 reads SYDVKM. This CDR3 reads CASSLTGTVENIQYF. CDR3 in DNA: TGTGCCAGCAGTTTAACCGGGACAGTAGAAAACATTCAGTACTTC.

The chain couples TRBV24-1 to TRBJ2-3; D unresolved. Germline V gives CDR1 KGHDR, CDR2 SFDVKD. CDR3 size: 13 residues. The V end was cut by 1 base, the J end by 7 bases, with 8 bases between. The CDR3 here is CATSDLASNTQYF. CDR3 in DNA: TGTGCCACCAGTGATTTAGCCTCAAATACGCAGTATTTT.

In this sample, this clonotype turned up a few times. The J gene is TRBJ2-2, the V gene TRBV2; D is uncertain. The germline V gene has CDR1 SNHLY and CDR2 FYNNEI. This CDR3 spans 12 amino acids. The germline V and J ends were trimmed by 6 bases and 6 bases, with 8 bases remaining between them. The CDR3 nucleotides are TGTGCCAGCAGGTCCCCTCCCGGGGAGCTGTTTTTT. Amino acids: CASRSPPGELFF.

The sample holds many counts of this clonotype. The V call is TRBV7-8, the J call TRBJ1-1, with 8 bases aligning to TRBD1. Germline V gene sequence: CDR1 SGHVS, CDR2 FQNEAQ. The V and J ends lost 4 bases and 5 bases, in that order; junction bases with no gene match: 9. The CDR3 has 15 residues. The DNA for the CDR3 is TGTGCCAGCAGCTACAACAGGGGGGTGTCGACTGAAGCTTTCTTT. It yields the protein CASSYNRGVSTEAFF.

The chain joins TRBV15 to TRBJ1-1, with D uncertain. The CDR3 contains 14 residues. Germline V gives CDR1 LNHNV, CDR2 YYDKDF (reference sequence). V was clipped by 1 base and J by 0 bases, with 6 bases between them. This CDR3 is CATSRAELNTEAFF. DNA for the CDR3: TGTGCCACCAGCAGAGCAGAGCTGAACACTGAAGCTTTCTTT.

Regarding this clonotype: Given a much more abundant clone one base away, this may be a read error. The J gene is TRBJ2-6, the V gene TRBV19, with D perhaps matching TRBD1 (6 bases). The CDR3 has 17 residues. Germline loops: CDR1 LNHDA, CDR2 SQIVND (reference sequence). The V end was cut by 11 bases, the J end by 0 bases, with 20 bases between. The CDR3 bases are TGTGCCGGTATGGATGCAGGGGAAACCTCTGGGGCCAACGTCCTGACTTTC. Encoded protein: CAGMDAGETSGANVLTF.

In its sample, this clonotype was seen many times. The chain has TRBV3-1 and TRBJ2-5, with 7 bases fitting TRBD1. CDR3 length equals 14 residues. V shed 6 bases and J 4 bases; nucleotides not matched to a gene: 8. The V gene's germline CDR1 is LGHDT and CDR2 YNNKEL (reference sequence). CDR3 bases: TGTGCCAGCAGGGAGACAGGGAATGGAGAGACCCAGTACTTC. Amino acids: CASRETGNGETQYF.

This clonotype was picked up many times. The genes are TRBV7-8 and TRBJ2-7; D gene unclear. The V end was cut by 5 bases, the J end by 3 bases, with 11 bases between. The CDR3 consists of 13 residues. Per germline, CDR1 SGHVS and CDR2 FQNEAQ. CDR3 in DNA: TGTGCCAGCAGCGTAGACGGCAACTACGAGCAGTACTTC. It yields the protein CASSVDGNYEQYF.

The V call is TRBV2, the J call TRBJ2-3; tentative D call: TRBD2 (7 bases). The germline V gene has CDR1 SNHLY and CDR2 FYNNEI. The CDR3 runs to 16 residues. Trimming stripped 3 bases from V and 5 bases from J, with 18 bases between. CDR3 coding DNA: TGTGCCAGCAGTGATGGGGGGGGCCAAAGAGGAGATACGCAGTATTTT. Its translation is CASSDGGGQRGDTQYF.

The sample holds many counts of this clonotype. This chain connects TRBV28 to TRBJ1-2; the D gene is possibly TRBD1 (6 bases). Germline lookup yields CDR1 MDHEN and CDR2 SYDVKM. This CDR3 has 15 residues. V lost 5 bases and J lost 5, with 18 bases in between. The CDR3 DNA is TGTGCCAGCAGTCCAGGGGAGTCCCCACGGTATGGCTACACCTTC. Translation: CASSPGESPRYGYTF.

This clonotype was detected ten times or more. V gene TRBV7-6 combines with J gene TRBJ2-3, with TRBD2 identical over 8 bases. Germline V gene sequence: CDR1 SGHVS, CDR2 FNYEAQ. The CDR3 is 16 amino acids. Trimming took 5 bases from V and 6 from J; bases not matched to a gene: 13. Here the CDR3 reads CASSEGTSNIADTQYF. The CDR3 coding sequence is TGTGCCAGCAGCGAAGGGACTAGTAATATTGCGGATACGCAGTATTTT.

The chain employs TRBV20-1 and TRBJ2-7; 11 nucleotides line up with TRBD1. Unmatched junction bases numbered 9, after V lost 3 bases and J lost 2 bases. Germline CDR1 and CDR2: DFQATT and SNEGSKA (reference sequence). This CDR3 spans 16 amino acids. This CDR3 reads CSARGHSGQGAYEQYF. The CDR3 coding sequence is TGCAGTGCTAGGGGCCATTCGGGACAGGGGGCCTACGAGCAGTACTTC.

In this sample, this clonotype turned up many times. V usage is TRBV7-6 and J usage is TRBJ2-1, with 10 nucleotides matching TRBD2. J was trimmed by 5 bases and V by 3 bases; bases with no gene match: 10. The germline V gene encodes CDR1 SGHVS and CDR2 FNYEAQ. This CDR3 spans 17 amino acids. CDR3 coding DNA: TGTGCCAGCAGCTTCCCTAGCGGGGGCCCGCCGGACAATGAGCAGTTCTTC. It yields the protein CASSFPSGGPPDNEQFF.